This T cell receptor beta chain was retrieved from a study of blood T cells in healthy people across ages. Study-level findings and limits: The unsorted PBMCs prevented any conclusive comparison of naive versus antigen-experienced cells.

The germline CDR1 and CDR2 sequences are SGHVS and FQNEAQ. CDR3 length equals 15 residues. V lost 2 bases, J lost 5 bases, and 8 bases stayed unmatched. This clonotype showed up just a few times. Its specificity is unknown. Primers used in a second PCR of roughly 6 to 11 cycles were a sample-barcoded 5' primer and a J-beta primer mix. TCRdb analysed the 5' RACE reads with MiXCR anew, one entry per CDR3 protein. The repertoire holds over a million distinct CDR3 sequences, with 20% to 25% as singletons. The sample was also reused in another study, on T cells of mothers and their children.

Sequenced: blood. The V and J genes are TRBV7-8 and TRBJ2-7; TRBD2 aligns across 8 bases. The TCR originated in a girl aged 2-15 years in good health. CDR3 bases: TGTGCCAGCAGCTTATATGCGGGGGGAGGGAACGAGCAGTACTTC. Amino acids: CASSLYAGGGNEQYF.